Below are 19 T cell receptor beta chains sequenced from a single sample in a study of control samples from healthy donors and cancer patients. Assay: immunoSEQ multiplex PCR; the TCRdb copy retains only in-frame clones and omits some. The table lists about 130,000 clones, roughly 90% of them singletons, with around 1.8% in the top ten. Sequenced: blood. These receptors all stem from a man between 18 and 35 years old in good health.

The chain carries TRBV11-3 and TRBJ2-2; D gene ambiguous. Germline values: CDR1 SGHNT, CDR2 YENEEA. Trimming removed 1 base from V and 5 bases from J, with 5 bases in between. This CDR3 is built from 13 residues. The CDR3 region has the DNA TGTGCCAGCAGCTTAGTCATTACCGGGGAGCTGTTTTTT. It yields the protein CASSLVITGELFF.

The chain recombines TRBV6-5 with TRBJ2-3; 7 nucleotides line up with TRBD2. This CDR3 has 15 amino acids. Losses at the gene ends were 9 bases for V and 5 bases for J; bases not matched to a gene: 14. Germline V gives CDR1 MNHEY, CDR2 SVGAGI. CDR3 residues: CASKISGWVVDTQYF. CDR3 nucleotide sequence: TGTGCCAGTAAGATTAGCGGGTGGGTTGTAGATACGCAGTATTTT.

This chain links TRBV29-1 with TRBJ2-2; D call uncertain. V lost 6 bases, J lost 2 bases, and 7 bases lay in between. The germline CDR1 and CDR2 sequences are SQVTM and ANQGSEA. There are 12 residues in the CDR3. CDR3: CSVSQNTGELFF. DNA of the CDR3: TGCAGCGTCTCTCAAAACACCGGGGAGCTGTTTTTT.

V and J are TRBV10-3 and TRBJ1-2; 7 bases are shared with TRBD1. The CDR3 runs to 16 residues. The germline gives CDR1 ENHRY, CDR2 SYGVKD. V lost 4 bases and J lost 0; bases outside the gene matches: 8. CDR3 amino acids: CAISAHSGGTNYGYTF. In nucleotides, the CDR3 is TGTGCCATCAGTGCCCATTCAGGGGGGACTAACTATGGCTACACCTTC.

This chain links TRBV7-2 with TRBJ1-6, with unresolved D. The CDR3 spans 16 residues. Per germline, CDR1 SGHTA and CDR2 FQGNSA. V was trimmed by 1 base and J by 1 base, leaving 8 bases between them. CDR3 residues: CASSLGPGSYNSPLHF. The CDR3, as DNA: TGTGCCAGCAGCTTAGGCCCGGGTTCCTATAATTCACCCCTCCACTTT.

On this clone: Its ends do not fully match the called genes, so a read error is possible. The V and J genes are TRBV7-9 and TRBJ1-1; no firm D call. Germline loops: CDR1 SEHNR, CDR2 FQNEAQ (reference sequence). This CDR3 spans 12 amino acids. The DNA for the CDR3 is TGTGCCAGCGGCTTACCGAACACTGAAGCTTTCTTT. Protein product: CASGLPNTEAFF. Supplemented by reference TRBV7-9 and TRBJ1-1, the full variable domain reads DTGVSQNPRHKITKRGQNVTFRCDPISEHNRLYWYRQTLGQGPEFLTYFQNEAQLEKSRLLSDRFSAERPKGSFSTLEIQRTEQGDSAMYLCASGLPNTEAFFGQGTRLTVV.

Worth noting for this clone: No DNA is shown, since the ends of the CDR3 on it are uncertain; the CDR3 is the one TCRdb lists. The CDR3 region is CASSKWVGVGSDFF. V is TRBV21-1 and J is TRBJ1-1. TRBV21-1 represents a pseudogene. The CDR3 region is 14 residues in length, termini included.

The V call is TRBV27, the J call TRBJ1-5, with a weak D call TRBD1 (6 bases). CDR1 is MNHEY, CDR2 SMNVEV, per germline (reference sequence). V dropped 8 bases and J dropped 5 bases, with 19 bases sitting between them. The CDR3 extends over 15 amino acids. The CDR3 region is CASAKGGTTYQPQHF. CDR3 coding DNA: TGTGCCAGCGCTAAGGGGGGGACTACTTATCAGCCCCAGCATTTT.

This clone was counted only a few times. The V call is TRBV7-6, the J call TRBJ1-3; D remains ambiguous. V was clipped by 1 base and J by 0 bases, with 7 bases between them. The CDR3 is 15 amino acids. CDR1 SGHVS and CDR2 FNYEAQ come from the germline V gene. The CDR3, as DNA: TGTGCCAGCAGCTTAGAGGAACGCTCTGGAAACACCATATATTTT. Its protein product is CASSLEERSGNTIYF.

In nucleotides, the CDR3 is TGTGCCAGCAGTCCCGTGCCAACCGGGGAGCTGTTTTTT. Translating it yields CASSPVPTGELFF. The V gene is TRBV6-4, the J gene TRBJ2-2; D uncertain. This CDR3 is 13 amino acids long. Trimming took off 5 bases at V and 5 bases at J, with 9 bases between the two ends. The germline gives CDR1 MRHNA, CDR2 SNTAGT.

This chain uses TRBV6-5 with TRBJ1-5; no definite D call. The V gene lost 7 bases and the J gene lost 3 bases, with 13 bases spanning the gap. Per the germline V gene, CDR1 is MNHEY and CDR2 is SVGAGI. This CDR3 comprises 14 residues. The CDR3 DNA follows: TGTGCCAGCAAAAGATCAGCGATCAATCAGCCCCAGCATTTT. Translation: CASKRSAINQPQHF.

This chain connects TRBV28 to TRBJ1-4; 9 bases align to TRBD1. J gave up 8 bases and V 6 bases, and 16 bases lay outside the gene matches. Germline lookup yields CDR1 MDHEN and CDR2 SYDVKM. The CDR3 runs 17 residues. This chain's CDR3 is CASRPDREGQGWEKLFF. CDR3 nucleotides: TGTGCCAGCAGACCTGACAGAGAGGGACAGGGTTGGGAAAAACTGTTTTTT. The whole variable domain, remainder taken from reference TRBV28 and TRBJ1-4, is DVKVTQSSRYLVKRTGEKVFLECVQDMDHENMFWYRQDPGLGLRLIYFSYDVKMKEKGDIPEGYSVSREKKERFSLILESASTNQTSMYLCASRPDREGQGWEKLFFGSGTQLSVL.

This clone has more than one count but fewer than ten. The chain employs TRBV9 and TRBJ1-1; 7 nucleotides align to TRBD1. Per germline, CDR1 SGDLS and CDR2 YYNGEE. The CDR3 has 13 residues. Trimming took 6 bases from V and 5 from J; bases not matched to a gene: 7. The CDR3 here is CASKSQGRTEAFF. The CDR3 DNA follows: TGTGCCAGCAAATCACAGGGGAGGACTGAAGCTTTCTTT.

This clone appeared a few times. CDR3 residues: CASSEGGTVTGELFF. CDR3 bases: TGTGCCAGCAGTGAAGGAGGGACCGTGACCGGGGAGCTGTTTTTT. The rearrangement uses TRBV6-1 and TRBJ2-2; the D gene could be TRBD1 or TRBD2 (5 bases each). Germline V lookup: CDR1 MNHNS, CDR2 SASEGT. The CDR3 is made up of 15 amino acids. V lost 1 base and J lost 5, with 11 bases in between.

In DNA, the CDR3 is TGTGCCAGTAGTATAGGGACGGACTACGAGCAGTACTTC. It encodes CASSIGTDYEQYF. This rearrangement joins TRBV19 to TRBJ2-7; the D is unclear. The V end was cut by 1 base, the J end by 3 bases, with 7 bases between. The CDR3 has 13 amino acids. Germline CDR1 LNHDA, CDR2 SQIVND (reference sequence).

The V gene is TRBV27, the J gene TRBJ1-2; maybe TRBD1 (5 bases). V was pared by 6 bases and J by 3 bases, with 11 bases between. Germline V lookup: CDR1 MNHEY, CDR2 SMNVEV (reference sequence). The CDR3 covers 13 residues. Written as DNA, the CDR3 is TGTGCCAGCAGCCCCCGCAGGGACTATGGCTACACCTTC. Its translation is CASSPRRDYGYTF.

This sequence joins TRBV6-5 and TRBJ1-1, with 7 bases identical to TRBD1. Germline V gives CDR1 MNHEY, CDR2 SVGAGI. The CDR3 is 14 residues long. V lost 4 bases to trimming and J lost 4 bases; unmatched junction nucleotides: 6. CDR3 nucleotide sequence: TGTGCCAGCAGTTCAGAGGACAGGTTCACTGAAGCTTTCTTT. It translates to CASSSEDRFTEAFF.

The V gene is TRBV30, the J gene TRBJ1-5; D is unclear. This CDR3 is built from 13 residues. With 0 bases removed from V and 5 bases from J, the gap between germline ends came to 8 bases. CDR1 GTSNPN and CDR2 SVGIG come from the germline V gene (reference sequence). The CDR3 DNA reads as TGTGCCTGGAGTGTGCCCCTCGATCAGCCCCAGCATTTT. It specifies CAWSVPLDQPQHF.

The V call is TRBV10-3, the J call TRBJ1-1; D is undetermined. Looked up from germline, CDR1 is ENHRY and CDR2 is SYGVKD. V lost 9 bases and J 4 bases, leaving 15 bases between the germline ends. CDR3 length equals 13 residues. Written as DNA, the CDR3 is TGTGCCATTTCGGCTTTCGGAGGCACTGAAGCTTTCTTT. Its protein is CAISAFGGTEAFF.